This T cell receptor (beta chain) was profiled in a study of long-term antiretroviral therapy in people with HIV. This was the immunoSEQ v3.0 assay at survey level. This table comes from immunoSEQ multiplex PCR, and its TCRdb copy is limited to in-frame clones, with some not included. Among 25,000 to 30,000 clones, about 86% were seen once, and the ten largest hold less than 6%. Trimming stripped 3 bases from V and 9 bases from J, with 12 bases between. Germline loops: CDR1 LNHDA, CDR2 SQIVND (reference sequence). The CDR3 is 13 amino acids. This clonotype originated in a woman in her twenties or thirties with HIV. Sequencing was performed on unsorted PBMCs, taken 0.8 years after starting antiretroviral therapy. The gene calls are TRBV19 and TRBJ1-5; perhaps TRBD1 as D (5 bases). The CDR3 here is CASSIGDRAPQHF. The CDR3 DNA sequence: TGTGCCAGTAGTATCGGGGACCGGGCGCCCCAGCATTTT.